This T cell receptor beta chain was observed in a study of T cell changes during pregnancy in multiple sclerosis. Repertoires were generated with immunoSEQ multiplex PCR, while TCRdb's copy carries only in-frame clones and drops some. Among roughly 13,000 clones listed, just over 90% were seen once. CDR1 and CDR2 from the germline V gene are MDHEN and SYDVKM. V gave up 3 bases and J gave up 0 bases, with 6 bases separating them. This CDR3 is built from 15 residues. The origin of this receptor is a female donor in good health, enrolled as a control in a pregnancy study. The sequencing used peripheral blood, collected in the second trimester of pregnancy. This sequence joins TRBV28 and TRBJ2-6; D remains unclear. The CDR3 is CASSLSSSGANVLTF. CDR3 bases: TGTGCCAGCAGTTTGTCCAGCTCTGGGGCCAACGTCCTGACTTTC.